This TCR beta chain was identified during a study of blood T cell repertoires in COVID-19. CDR1 is SGHNT and CDR2 is YENEEA in the germline V gene. V shed 1 base and J shed 4 bases, with 13 bases lying between them. The CDR3 contains 15 residues. The protocol was immunoSEQ multiplex PCR, while the TCRdb copy is restricted to in-frame clones and leaves out a portion. This repertoire shows about 210,000 clones, approximately 81% found once; its top ten account for about 8.9%. The chain combines TRBV11-3 with TRBJ1-1; D uncertain. Source material: PBMCs or T cells enriched from blood (not recorded which). The receptor's source is a woman aged 45-60 years with acute COVID-19. The DNA of the CDR3 is TGTGCCAGCAGCTTAGGGCCCGGTCGGAGCACTGAAGCTTTCTTT. Translating it yields CASSLGPGRSTEAFF.